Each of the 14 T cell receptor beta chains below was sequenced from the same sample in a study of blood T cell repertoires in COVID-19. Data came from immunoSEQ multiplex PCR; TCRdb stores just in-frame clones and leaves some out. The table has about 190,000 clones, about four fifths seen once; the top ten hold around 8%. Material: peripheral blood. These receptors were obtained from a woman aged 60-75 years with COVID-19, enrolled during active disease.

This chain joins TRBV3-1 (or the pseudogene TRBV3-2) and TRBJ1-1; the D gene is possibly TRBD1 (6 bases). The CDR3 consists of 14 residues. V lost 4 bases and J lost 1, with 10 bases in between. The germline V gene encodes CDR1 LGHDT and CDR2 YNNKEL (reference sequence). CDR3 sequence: CASSRGPGNTEAFF. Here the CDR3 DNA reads TGTGCCAGCAGCCGGGGGCCGGGGAACACTGAAGCTTTCTTT.

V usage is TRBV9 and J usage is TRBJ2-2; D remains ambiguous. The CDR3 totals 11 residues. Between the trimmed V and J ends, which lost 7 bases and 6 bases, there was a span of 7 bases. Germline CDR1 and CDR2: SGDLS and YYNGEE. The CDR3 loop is CASGRAGELFF. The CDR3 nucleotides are TGTGCCAGCGGTCGGGCCGGGGAGCTGTTTTTT.

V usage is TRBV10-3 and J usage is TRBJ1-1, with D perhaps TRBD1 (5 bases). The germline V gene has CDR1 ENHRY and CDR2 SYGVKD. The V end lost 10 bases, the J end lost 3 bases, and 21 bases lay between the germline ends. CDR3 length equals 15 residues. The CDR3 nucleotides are TGTGCCACCGCGGAGGGGCAAGGTTGGGACACTGAAGCTTTCTTT. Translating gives CATAEGQGWDTEAFF.

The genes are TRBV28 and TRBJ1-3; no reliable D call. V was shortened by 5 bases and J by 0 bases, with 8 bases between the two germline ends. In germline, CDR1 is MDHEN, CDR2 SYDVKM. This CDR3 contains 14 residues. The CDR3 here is CASSTVPSGNTIYF. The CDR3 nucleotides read TGTGCCAGCAGTACAGTACCCTCTGGAAACACCATATATTTT.

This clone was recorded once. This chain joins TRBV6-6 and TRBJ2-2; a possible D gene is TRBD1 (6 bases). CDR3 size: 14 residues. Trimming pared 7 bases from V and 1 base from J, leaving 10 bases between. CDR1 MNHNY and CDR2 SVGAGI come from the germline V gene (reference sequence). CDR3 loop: CASTKQGNTGELFF. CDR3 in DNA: TGTGCCAGCACCAAACAGGGGAACACCGGGGAGCTGTTTTTT.

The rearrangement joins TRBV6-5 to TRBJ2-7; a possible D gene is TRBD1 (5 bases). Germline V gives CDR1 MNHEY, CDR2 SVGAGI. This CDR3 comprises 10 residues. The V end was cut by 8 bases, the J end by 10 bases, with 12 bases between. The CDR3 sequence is CASGAQGQYV. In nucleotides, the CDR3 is TGTGCCAGCGGCGCTCAGGGACAGTACGTC.

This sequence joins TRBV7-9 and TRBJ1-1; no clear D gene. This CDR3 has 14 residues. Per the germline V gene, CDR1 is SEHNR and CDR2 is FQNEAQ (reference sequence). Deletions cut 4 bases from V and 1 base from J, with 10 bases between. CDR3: CASSWVRSNTEAFF. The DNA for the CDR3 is TGTGCCAGCAGCTGGGTGAGGTCGAACACTGAAGCTTTCTTT.

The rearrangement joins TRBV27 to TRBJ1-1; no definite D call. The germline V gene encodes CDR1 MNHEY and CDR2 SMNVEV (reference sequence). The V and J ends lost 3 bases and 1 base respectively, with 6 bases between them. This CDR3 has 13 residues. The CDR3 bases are TGTGCCAGCAGTTTCCCGGGGAACACTGAAGCTTTCTTT. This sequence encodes CASSFPGNTEAFF.

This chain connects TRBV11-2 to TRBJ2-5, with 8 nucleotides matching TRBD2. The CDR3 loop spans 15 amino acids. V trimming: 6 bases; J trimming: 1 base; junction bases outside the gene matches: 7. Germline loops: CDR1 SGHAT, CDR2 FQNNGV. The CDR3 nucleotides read TGTGCCAGCAGATCCCGGGAGGGACCCCAAGAGACCCAGTACTTC. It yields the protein CASRSREGPQETQYF.

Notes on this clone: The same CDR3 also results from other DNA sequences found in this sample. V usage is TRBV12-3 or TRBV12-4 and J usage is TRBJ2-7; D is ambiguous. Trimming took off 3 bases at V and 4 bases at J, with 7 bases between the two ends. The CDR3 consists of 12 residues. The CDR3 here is CASSFGGYEQYF. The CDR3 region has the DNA TGTGCCAGCAGTTTCGGCGGATACGAGCAGTACTTC.

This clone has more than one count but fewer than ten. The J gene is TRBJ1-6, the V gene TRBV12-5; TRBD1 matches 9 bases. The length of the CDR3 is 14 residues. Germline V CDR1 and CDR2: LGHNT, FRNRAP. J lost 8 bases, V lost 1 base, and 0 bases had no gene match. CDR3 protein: CASGLGDRDSPLHF. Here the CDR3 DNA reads TGTGCTAGTGGTTTGGGGGACAGGGATTCACCCCTCCACTTT.

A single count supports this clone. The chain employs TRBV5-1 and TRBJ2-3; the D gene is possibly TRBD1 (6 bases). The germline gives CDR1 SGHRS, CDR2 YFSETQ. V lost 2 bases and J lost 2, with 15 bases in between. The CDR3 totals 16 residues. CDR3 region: CASSFGAGAFTDTQYF. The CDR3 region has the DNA TGCGCCAGCAGCTTTGGGGCAGGGGCCTTCACAGATACGCAGTATTTT.

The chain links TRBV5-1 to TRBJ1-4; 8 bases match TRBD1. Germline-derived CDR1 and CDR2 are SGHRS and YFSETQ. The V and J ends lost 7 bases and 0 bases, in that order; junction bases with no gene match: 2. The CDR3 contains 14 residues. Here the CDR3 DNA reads TGCGCCAGCTCGACAGGGGCAACTAATGAAAAACTGTTTTTT. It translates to CASSTGATNEKLFF. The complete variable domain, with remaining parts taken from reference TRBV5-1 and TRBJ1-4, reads KAGVTQTPRYLIKTRGQQVTLSCSPISGHRSVSWYQQTPGQGLQFLFEYFSETQRNKGNFPGRFSGRQFSNSRSEMNVSTLELGDSALYLCASSTGATNEKLFFGSGTQLSVL.

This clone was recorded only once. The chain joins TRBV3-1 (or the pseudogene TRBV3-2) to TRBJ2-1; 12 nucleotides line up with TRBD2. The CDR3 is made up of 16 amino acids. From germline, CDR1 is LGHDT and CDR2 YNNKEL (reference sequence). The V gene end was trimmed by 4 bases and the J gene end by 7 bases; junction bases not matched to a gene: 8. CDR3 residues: CASSLRLAGVHNEQFF. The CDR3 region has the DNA TGTGCCAGCAGCCTTAGACTAGCGGGAGTTCATAATGAGCAGTTCTTC.